This T cell receptor beta chain was sequenced for a study of a mutant IDH1 vaccine in newly diagnosed glioma. Study-wide context: The initiation of vaccination occurred 4-6 weeks after radiotherapy alone, or with temozolomide cycles. Week 35 held visit V12, while week 47 held visit V13. Treated patients showed a male proportion of around 62%, a female proportion of about 40%, and a mean age of approximately 40 years. General study points: Pseudoprogression appeared independent of alterations in top peripheral clonotypes.

Comment on this clone: Its specificity is unknown.

The V and J ends lost 6 bases and 0 bases, in that order; junction bases with no gene match: 8. Germline values: CDR1 ENHRY, CDR2 SYGVKD. The CDR3 totals 15 residues. Clones were sequenced by immunoSEQ multiplex PCR, and TCRdb holds only the in-frame ones, with some missing. This sample has 10,000 to 14,000 clones, with about four fifths found just once. The time point here: week 47, end of study. One vaccine dose held 300 ug of mutant IDH1 20-mer peptide and came with topical imiquimod. The sequence was obtained from a man aged 25-40 years with glioma. The sequencing here drew on PBMCs, taken from a glioma patient whose treatment included an IDH1 peptide vaccine. This chain links TRBV10-3 with TRBJ2-7; 7 nucleotides match TRBD1. The DNA for the CDR3 is TGTGCCATCAGCGACAGGGAAGGGAGCTCCTACGAGCAGTACTTC. Encoded protein: CAISDREGSSYEQYF.